Reported below is one T cell receptor (beta chain). This clone's antigen is unknown. Qualities for individual bases were not recorded, and no much larger clone is one base off. The data originate from a study of early T cells in non-severe SARS-CoV-2 infection (dated by TCRdb to the early 2020s). For the wider study: TCR sequencing used bulk RNA from unsorted whole blood, so alpha and beta chains could not be paired.

Library method: 5' RACE. The listed sequencing device is NextSeq 500. Unique molecular identifiers were attached to individual cDNA molecules in the TCR library protocol so that sequencing error and PCR bias could be corrected. Both TCR alpha and beta chains were sequenced, and tight co-correlation was observed between alpha and beta sequence abundances in each sample. As for the authors' bioinformatics: Decombinator V4 was used to annotate TCR sequences for V gene, J gene and CDR3. Expanded TCRs were defined as changing significantly between any two time points under a Poisson model with p below 0.0001. TCR abundances were normalised to the total number of TCRs sequenced in each sample and reported as counts per million. TRAV1-2 paired with TRAJ12, TRAJ20 or TRAJ33 defined MAIT TCRs, while TRAV10 paired with TRAJ18 defined iNKT TCRs. VDJdb, accessed on 1 November 2021, was searched for TCRs annotated for CMV, EBV and SARS-CoV-2, and TCRs annotated for more than one antigen were excluded. The public reads were quality trimmed at Q25 with fastp and then assembled into clones with MiXCR by TCRdb, keeping productive beta chains. A single entry per CDR3 protein holds the most common genes and DNA from its merged rows. These V and J calls rely on TCRdb rather than the paper's analysis. The sample data list about 35,000 distinct CDR3 sequences, and approximately 8% of these were observed just once. Over 10% of the sample is taken by the ten largest.

General study outcomes and caveats: VDJdb matching was skewed toward anti-spike CD8 responses, so virus-specific expansions were likely underestimated and private and CD4 specificities were missed.

Clipping removes 4 bases from V and 2 bases from J, with 3 as the unmatched junction base count. Inclusive of the bounding cysteine and phenylalanine, the CDR3 is 14 residues long. Only CDR3 DNA remains: 42 bases, in frame from the first base. Via the germline V gene (reference sequence), CDR1 is SEHNR and CDR2 FQNEAQ. Set within a cohort of healthcare workers in London, UK, this nested case-control study involved weekly PCR testing of nasopharyngeal swabs along with blood sampling. Healthcare workers were recruited between 23 and 31 March 2020, during the week of the UK lockdown, and were followed weekly for up to about 15 weeks.

Rearrangement joined TRBV7-9 to TRBJ2-7; 9 junctional bases match TRBD1. This receptor was taken from an adult who was a healthcare worker with PCR-confirmed SARS-CoV-2 infection or an uninfected control (not recorded which). The input for sequencing was whole blood, taken at baseline. The CDR3 is CASSWDRETYEQYF. In nucleotide form, the sequence is TGTGCCAGCAGCTGGGACAGGGAAACCTACGAGCAGTACTTC. With the portions outside the CDR3 filled from the reference TRBV7-9 and TRBJ2-7 genes, the complete variable region becomes DTGVSQNPRHKITKRGQNVTFRCDPISEHNRLYWYRQTLGQGPEFLTYFQNEAQLEKSRLLSDRFSAERPKGSFSTLEIQRTEQGDSAMYLCASSWDRETYEQYFGPGTRLTVT.